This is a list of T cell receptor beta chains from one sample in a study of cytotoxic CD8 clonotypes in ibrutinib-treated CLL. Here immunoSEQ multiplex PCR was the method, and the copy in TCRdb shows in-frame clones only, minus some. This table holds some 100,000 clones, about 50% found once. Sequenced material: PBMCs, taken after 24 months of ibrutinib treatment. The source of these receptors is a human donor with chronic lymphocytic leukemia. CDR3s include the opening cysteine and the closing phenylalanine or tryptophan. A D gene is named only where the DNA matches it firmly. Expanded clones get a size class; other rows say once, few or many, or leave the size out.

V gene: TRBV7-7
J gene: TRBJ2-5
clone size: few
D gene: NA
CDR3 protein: CASSRRKGQKTQYF
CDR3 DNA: TGTGCTAGCAGCCGAAGGAAGGGTCAAAAGACCCAGTACTTC

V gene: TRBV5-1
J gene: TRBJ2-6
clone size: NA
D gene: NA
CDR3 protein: CASSTFSSGANVLTF
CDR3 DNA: TGCGCCAGCAGCACTTTTAGCTCTGGGGCCAACGTCCTGACTTTC

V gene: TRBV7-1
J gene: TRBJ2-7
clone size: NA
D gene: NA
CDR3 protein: CASSPGGAGGPRHAF
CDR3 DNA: TGTGCCAGCAGCCCAGGGGGTGCGGGGGGACCACGGCATGCCTTC

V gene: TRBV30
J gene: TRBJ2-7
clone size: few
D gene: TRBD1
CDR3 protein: CAMEDRDSYEQYF
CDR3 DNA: TGTGCCATGGAGGACAGGGACTCCTACGAGCAGTACTTC

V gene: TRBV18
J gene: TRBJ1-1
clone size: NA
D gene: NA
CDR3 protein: CASSPPNSGGLTEAFF
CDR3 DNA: TGTGCCAGCTCACCACCTAACTCCGGGGGCCTCACTGAAGCTTTCTTT

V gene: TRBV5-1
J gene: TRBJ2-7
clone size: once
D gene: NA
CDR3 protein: CASSFGDRERNEQYF
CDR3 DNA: TGCGCCAGCAGCTTCGGGGATAGGGAAAGAAACGAGCAGTACTTC

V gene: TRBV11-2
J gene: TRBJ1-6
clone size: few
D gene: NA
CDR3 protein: CASRPDSYNSPLHF
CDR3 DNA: TGTGCCAGCAGACCCGACAGTTATAATTCACCCCTCCACTTT

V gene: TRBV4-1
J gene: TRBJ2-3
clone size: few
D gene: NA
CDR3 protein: CASSQRLGVSDTQYF
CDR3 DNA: TGCGCCAGCAGCCAGCGACTAGGAGTGTCAGATACGCAGTATTTT

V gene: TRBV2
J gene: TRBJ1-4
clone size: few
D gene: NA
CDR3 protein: CASSEDKVRFF
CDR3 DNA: TGTGCCAGCAGTGAAGATAAGGTTCGTTTTTTT

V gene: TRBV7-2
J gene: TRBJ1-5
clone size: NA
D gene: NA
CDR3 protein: CASSLRAGNNQPQHF
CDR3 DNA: TGTGCCAGCAGCTTAAGGGCAGGCAACAATCAGCCCCAGCATTTT

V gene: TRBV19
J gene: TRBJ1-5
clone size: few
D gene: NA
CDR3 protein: CASSLQGGDQPQHF
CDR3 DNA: TGTGCCAGTAGCCTACAGGGAGGAGATCAGCCCCAGCATTTT

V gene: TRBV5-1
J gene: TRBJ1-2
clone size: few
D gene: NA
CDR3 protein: CASSSGGAQFNYGYTF
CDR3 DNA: TGCGCCAGCAGCTCTGGGGGCGCCCAATTTAACTATGGCTACACCTTC

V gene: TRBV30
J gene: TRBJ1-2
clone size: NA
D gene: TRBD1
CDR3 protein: CASSAGTANRFVSGYTF
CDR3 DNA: TGTGCCTCCTCCGCGGGGACAGCGAATCGTTTTGTGAGTGGCTACACCTTC

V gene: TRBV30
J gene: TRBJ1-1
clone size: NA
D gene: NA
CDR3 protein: CAWSRTGKPEEGTEAFF
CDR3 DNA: TGTGCCTGGAGTAGAACAGGGAAACCGGAGGAGGGCACTGAAGCTTTCTTT

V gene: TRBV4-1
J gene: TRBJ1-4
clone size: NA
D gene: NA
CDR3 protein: CASSPSPGATNEKLFF
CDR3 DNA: TGCGCCAGCAGCCCCTCCCCGGGAGCAACTAATGAAAAACTGTTTTTT

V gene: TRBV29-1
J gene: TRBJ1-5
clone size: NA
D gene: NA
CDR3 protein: CSVATGPNQPQHF
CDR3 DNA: TGCAGCGTTGCGACAGGCCCCAATCAGCCCCAGCATTTT

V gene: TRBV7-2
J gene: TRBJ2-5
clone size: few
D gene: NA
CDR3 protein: CASSLVAGSLETQYF
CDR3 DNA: TGTGCCAGCAGCTTAGTAGCTGGGAGCCTAGAGACCCAGTACTTC

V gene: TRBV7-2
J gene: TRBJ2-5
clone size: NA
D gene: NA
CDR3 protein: CASSLVSGQETQYF
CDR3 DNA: TGTGCCAGCAGCTTAGTTTCGGGGCAAGAGACCCAGTACTTC

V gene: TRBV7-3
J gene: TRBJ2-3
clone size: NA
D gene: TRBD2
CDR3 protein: CASSFQKRGGTDTQYF
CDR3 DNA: TGTGCCAGCAGCTTTCAAAAGCGGGGGGGCACAGATACGCAGTATTTT

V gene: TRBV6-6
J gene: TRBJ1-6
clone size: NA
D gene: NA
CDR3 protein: CASSYLGVSSPLHF
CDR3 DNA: TGTGCCAGCAGTTACCTCGGGGTTTCTTCACCCCTCCACTTT

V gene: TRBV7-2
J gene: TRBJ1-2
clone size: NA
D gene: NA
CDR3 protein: CASSLALNVGGHGYTF
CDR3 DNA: TGTGCCAGCAGCTTAGCGCTAAACGTCGGGGGTCATGGCTACACCTTC

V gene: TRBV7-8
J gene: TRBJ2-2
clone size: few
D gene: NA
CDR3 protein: CASSLGVHTTGELFF
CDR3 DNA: TGTGCCAGCAGCTTAGGAGTGCATACCACCGGGGAGCTGTTTTTT

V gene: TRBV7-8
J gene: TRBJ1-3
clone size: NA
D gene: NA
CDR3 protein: CASSHPGLKNTIYF
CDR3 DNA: TGTGCCAGCAGCCACCCGGGGCTAAAAAACACCATATATTTT

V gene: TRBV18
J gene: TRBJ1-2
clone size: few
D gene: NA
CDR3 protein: CASSPSAEYGYTF
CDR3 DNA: TGTGCCAGCTCACCGTCAGCAGAATATGGCTACACCTTC

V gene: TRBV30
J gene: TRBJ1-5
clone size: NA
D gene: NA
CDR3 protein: CAWRVAQNNQPQHF
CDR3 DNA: TGTGCCTGGAGAGTGGCTCAGAATAATCAGCCCCAGCATTTT

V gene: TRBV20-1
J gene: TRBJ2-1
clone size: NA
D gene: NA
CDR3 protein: CSARDRGQFF
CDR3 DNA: TGCAGTGCTAGAGACAGAGGTCAGTTCTTC

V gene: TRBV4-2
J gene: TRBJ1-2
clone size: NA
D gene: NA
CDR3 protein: CASSQAGEVSRGYTF
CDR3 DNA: TGTGCCAGCAGCCAAGCGGGAGAGGTTTCCCGTGGCTACACCTTC

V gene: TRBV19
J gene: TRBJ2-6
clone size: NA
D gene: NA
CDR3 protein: CASSIDGRFSSGANVLTF
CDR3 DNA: TGTGCCAGTAGTATAGACGGCCGCTTTAGCTCTGGGGCCAACGTCCTGACTTTC

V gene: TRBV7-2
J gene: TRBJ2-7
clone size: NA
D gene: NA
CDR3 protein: CASSPQGPPAYEQYF
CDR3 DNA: TGTGCCAGCAGCCCACAGGGCCCCCCTGCCTACGAGCAGTACTTC

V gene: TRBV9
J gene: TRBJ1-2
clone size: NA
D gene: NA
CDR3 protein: CASSASYGGRKSDYGYTF
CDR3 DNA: TGTGCCAGCAGCGCCTCGTACGGGGGGCGCAAAAGTGACTATGGCTACACCTTC

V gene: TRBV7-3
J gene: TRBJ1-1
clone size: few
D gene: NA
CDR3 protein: CASSLLGVGTEAFF
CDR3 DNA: TGTGCCAGCAGCTTATTGGGGGTCGGCACTGAAGCTTTCTTT

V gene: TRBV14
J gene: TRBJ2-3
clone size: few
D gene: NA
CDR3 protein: CASSQVGSLSDTQYF
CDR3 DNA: TGTGCCAGCAGCCAAGTCGGGAGTCTTTCAGATACGCAGTATTTT

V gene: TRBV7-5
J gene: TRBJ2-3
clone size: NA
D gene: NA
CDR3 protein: CASSSPSGAYTDTQYF
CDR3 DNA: TGTGCCAGCAGCTCCCCGTCTGGGGCCTACACAGATACGCAGTATTTT

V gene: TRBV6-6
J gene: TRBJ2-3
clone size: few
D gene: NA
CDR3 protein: CGIGVSGRTQYF
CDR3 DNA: TGTGGGATCGGAGTGTCGGGGAGAACGCAGTATTTT

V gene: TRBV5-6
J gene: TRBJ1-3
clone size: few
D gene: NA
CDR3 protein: CASSLAGSGNTIYF
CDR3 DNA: TGTGCCAGCAGCTTAGCGGGTTCTGGAAACACCATATATTTT

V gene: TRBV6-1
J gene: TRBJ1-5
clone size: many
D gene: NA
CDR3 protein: CASTPQDVSNQPQHF
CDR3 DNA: TGTGCCAGCACCCCCCAGGACGTTAGCAATCAGCCCCAGCATTTT

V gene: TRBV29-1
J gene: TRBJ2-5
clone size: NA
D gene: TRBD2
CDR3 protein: CSVVSGGAGETQYF
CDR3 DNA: TGCAGCGTAGTTAGCGGGGGGGCCGGGGAGACCCAGTACTTC

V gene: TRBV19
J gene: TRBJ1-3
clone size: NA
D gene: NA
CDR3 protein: CASSGREGNTIYF
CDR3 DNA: TGTGCCAGTAGTGGCAGGGAAGGAAACACCATATATTTT

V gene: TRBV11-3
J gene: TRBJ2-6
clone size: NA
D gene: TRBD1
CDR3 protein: CASSTEQGPGLGANVLTF
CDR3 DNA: TGTGCCAGCAGTACAGAACAGGGGCCTGGCCTTGGGGCCAACGTCCTGACTTTC

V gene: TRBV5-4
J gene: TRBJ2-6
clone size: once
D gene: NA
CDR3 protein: CASRLQGPFSGANVLTF
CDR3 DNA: TGTGCCAGCAGACTACAGGGACCGTTCTCTGGGGCCAACGTCCTGACTTTC

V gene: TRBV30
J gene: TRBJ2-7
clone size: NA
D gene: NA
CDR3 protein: CAWGSNSREQYF
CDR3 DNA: TGTGCCTGGGGTTCGAATTCCCGCGAGCAGTACTTC

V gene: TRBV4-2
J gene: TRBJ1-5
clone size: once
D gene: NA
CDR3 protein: CASSLQGGSQPQHF
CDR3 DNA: TGTGCCAGCAGCCTACAGGGAGGGAGTCAGCCCCAGCATTTT